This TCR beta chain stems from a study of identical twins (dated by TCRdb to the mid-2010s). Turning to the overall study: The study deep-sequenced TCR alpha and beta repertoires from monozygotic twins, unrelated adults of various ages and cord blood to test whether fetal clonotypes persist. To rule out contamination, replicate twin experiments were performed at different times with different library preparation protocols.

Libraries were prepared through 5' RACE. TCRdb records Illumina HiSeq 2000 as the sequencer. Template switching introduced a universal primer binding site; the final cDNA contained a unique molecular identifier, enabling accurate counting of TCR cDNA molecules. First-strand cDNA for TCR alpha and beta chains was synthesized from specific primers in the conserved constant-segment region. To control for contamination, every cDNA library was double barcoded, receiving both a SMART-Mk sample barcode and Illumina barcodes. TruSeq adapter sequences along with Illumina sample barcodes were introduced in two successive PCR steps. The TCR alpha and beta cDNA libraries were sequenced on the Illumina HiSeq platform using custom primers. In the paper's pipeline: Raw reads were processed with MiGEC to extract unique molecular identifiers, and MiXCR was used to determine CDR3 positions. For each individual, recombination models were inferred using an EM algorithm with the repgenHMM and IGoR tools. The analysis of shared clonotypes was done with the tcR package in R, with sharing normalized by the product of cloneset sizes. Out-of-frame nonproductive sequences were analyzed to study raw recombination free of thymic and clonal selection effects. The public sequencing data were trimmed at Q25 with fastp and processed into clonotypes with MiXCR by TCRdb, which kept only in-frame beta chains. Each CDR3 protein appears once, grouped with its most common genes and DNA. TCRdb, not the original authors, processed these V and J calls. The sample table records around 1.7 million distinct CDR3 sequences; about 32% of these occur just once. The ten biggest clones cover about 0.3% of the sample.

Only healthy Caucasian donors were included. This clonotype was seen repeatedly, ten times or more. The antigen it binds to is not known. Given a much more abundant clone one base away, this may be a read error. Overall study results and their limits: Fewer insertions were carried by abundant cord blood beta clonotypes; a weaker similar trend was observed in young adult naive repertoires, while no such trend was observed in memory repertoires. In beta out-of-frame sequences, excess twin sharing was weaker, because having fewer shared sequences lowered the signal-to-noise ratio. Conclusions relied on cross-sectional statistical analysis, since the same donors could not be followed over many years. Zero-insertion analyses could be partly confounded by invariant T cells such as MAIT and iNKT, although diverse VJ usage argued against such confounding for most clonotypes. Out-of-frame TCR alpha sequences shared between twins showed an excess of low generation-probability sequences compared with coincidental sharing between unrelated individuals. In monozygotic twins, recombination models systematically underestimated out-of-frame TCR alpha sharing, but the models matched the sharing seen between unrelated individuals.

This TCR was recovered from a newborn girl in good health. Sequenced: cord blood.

The CDR3 region: CASSLVTGNYGYTF. At the DNA level, the sequence is TGCGCCAGCAGCTTGGTGACAGGGAACTATGGCTACACCTTC. The rearranged chain carries TRBV5-1 and TRBJ1-2; TRBD1 agrees with 7 junctional bases. At the junction V is shortened by 0 bases and J by 2 bases; bases outside the gene matches: 1. CDR1 SGHRS and CDR2 YFSETQ are derived from the germline V gene. There are 14 amino acids in the CDR3, from cysteine to phenylalanine inclusive. The sequence is cut down to CDR3 DNA, 42 bases in frame from base 1.